This T cell receptor beta chain was documented in a study of blood T cells in healthy people across ages. Study-wide results and caveats: A strong correlation was found between TCR beta diversity and the percentage of naive T cells. Older individuals had lower TCR beta diversity per million T cells (the decline was roughly linear). Unknown CMV status may confound age-related changes in expanded clones.

Primers used in a second PCR of roughly 7 to 12 cycles were a sample-barcoded 5' primer and a J-beta primer mix. Template switching added a 12-random-nucleotide identifier to every cDNA molecule. Each CDR3 protein gets one entry after TCRdb re-called the 5' RACE reads with MiXCR. The sample contains 540,000 or so distinct CDR3 sequences, roughly a quarter of which appear only once. The CDR3 spans 16 residues. Per the germline V gene, CDR1 is DFQATT and CDR2 is SNEGSKA (reference sequence). V lost 6 bases to trimming and J lost 2 bases; unmatched junction nucleotides: 12. This clonotype was observed a few times. The antigen is not known.

The chain combines TRBV20-1 with TRBJ2-3; TRBD2 aligns across 9 bases. The clonotype was recovered from a woman aged 70-85 years in good health. The sample consisted of blood. The DNA for the CDR3 is TGCAGTGCCACGCCTCCTAGCGGGGCCTCCACAGATACGCAGTATTTT. Its translation is CSATPPSGASTDTQYF.